This TCR beta chain was retrieved from a study of blood T cells in healthy people across ages. Next came a second PCR, run for about 7 to 11 cycles, which used a sample-barcoded 5' primer along with a J-beta primer mix. Through a template-switch adaptor with 12 random nucleotides, each cDNA molecule received a tag. TCRdb processed the 5' RACE reads anew with MiXCR; each CDR3 protein has one entry. This table has some 1.7 million distinct CDR3 sequences, roughly 30% appearing once. Germline V lookup: CDR1 SEHNR, CDR2 FQNEAQ (reference sequence). V was clipped by 7 bases and J by 0 bases, with 19 bases between them. This CDR3 comprises 17 residues. This clonotype was seen a single time.

Sequences were obtained from blood. The receptor's source is a woman under 40 in good health. The chain couples TRBV7-9 to TRBJ1-5; the D gene is possibly TRBD1 (6 bases). CDR3 protein: CASKPRDRFLSNQPQHF. CDR3 bases: TGTGCCAGCAAACCCCGAGACAGGTTCCTTAGCAATCAGCCCCAGCATTTT.